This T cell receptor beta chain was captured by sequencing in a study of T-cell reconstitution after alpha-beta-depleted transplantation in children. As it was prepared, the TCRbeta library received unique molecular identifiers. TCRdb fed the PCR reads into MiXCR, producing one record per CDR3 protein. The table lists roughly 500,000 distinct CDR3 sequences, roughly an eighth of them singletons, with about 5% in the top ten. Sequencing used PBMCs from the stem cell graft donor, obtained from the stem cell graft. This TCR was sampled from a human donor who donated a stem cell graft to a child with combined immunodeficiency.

The chain's CDR3 is CASSLGGRAAYEQYF. In DNA, the CDR3 is TGTGCCAGCAGCTTAGGCGGGAGGGCCGCCTACGAGCAGTACTTC. This rearrangement joins TRBV11-1 to TRBJ2-7; 9 bases match TRBD2. After removal of 1 base from V and 2 bases from J, the junction contained 3 bases not matched to a gene. From germline, CDR1 is SGHAT and CDR2 FQDESV (reference sequence). CDR3 length: 15 residues.